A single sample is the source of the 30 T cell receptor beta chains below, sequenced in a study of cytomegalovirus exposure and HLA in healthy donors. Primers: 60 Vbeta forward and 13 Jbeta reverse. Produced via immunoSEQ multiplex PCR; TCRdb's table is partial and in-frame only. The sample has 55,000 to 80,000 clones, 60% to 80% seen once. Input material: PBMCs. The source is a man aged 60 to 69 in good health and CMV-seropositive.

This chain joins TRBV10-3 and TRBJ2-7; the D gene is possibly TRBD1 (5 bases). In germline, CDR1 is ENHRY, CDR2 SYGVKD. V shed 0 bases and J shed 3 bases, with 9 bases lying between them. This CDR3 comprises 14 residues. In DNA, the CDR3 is TGTGCCATCAGTGAGTCGGGCCAGGGCTACGAGCAGTACTTC. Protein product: CAISESGQGYEQYF.

The CDR3 is CATSFSVQETQYF. DNA of the CDR3: TGTGCCACTTCTTTCTCGGTGCAAGAGACCCAGTACTTC. The chain links TRBV2 to TRBJ2-5, with D unclear. CDR1 is SNHLY, CDR2 FYNNEI, per germline. The V gene lost 10 bases and the J gene lost 2 bases, with 14 bases spanning the gap. CDR3 length equals 13 residues.

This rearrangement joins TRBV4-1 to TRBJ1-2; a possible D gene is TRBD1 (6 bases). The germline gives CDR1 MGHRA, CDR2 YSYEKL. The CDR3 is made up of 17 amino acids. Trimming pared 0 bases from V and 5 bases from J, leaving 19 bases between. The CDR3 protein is CASSQDRGEGHLYGYTF. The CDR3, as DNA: TGCGCCAGCAGCCAAGACAGGGGTGAGGGCCACCTATATGGCTACACCTTC.

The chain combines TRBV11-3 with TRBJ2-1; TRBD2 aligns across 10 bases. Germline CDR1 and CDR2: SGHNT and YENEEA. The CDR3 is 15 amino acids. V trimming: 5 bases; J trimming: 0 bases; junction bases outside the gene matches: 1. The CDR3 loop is CASSLAGDSYNEQFF. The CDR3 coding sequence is TGTGCCAGCAGCCTAGCGGGAGACTCCTACAATGAGCAGTTCTTC.

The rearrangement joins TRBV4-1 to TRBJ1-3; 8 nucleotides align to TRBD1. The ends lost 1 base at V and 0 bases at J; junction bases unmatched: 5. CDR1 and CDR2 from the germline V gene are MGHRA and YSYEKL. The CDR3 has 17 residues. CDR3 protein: CASSQGRDRRSGNTIYF. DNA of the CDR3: TGCGCCAGCAGCCAAGGACGGGACAGGCGCTCTGGAAACACCATATATTTT.

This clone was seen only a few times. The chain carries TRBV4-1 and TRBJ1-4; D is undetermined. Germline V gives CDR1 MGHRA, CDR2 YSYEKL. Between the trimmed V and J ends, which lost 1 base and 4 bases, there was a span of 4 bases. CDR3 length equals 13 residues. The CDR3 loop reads CASSQGLNEKLFF. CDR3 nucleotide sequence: TGCGCCAGCAGCCAAGGACTTAATGAAAAACTGTTTTTT.

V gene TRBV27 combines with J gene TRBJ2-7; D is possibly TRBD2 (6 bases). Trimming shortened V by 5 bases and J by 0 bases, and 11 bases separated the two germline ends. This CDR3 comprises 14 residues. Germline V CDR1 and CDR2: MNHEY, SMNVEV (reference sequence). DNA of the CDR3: TGTGCCAGCAGTACCGGGAGTAGCTCCTACGAGCAGTACTTC. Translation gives CASSTGSSSYEQYF.

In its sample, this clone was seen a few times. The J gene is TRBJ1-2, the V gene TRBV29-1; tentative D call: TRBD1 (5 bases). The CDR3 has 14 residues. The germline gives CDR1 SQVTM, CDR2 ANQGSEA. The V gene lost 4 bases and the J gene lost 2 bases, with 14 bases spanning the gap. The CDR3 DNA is TGCAGCGTTGGGGATCAGGGATCGAACTATGGCTACACCTTC. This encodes CSVGDQGSNYGYTF. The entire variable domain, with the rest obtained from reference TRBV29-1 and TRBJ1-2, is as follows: SAVISQKPSRDICQRGTSLTIQCQVDSQVTMMFWYRQQPGQSLTLIATANQGSEATYESGFVIDKFPISRPNLTFSTLTVSNMSPEDSSIYLCSVGDQGSNYGYTFGSGTRLTVV.

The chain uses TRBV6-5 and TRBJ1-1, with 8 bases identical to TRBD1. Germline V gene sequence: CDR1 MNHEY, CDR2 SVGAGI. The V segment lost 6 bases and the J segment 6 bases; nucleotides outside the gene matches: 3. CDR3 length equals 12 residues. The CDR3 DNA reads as TGTGCCAGCAGGACAGGGGCTTCTGAAGCTTTCTTT. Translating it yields CASRTGASEAFF.

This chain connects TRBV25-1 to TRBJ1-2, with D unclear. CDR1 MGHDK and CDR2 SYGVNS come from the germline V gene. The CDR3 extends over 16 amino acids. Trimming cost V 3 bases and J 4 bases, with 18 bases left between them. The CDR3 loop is CASSEDLTAEIYGYTF. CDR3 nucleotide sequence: TGTGCCAGCAGTGAGGACTTAACAGCCGAGATCTATGGCTACACCTTC.

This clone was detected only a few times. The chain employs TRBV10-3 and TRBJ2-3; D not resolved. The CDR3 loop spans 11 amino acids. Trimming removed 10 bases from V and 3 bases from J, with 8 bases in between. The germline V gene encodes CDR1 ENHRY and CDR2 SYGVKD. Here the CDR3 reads CATLGTDTQYF. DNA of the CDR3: TGTGCCACCCTCGGGACAGATACGCAGTATTTT.

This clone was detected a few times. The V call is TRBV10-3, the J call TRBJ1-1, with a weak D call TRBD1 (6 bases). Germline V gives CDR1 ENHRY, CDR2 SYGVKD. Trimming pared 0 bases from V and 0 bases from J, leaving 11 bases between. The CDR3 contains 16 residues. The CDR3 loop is CAISESRQALNTEAFF. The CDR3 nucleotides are TGTGCCATCAGTGAGTCCAGACAGGCCTTGAACACTGAAGCTTTCTTT.

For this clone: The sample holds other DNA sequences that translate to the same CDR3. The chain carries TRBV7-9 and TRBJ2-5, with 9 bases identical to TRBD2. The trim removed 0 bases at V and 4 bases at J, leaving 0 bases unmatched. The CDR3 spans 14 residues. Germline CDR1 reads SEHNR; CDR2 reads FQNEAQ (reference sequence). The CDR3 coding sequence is TGTGCCAGCAGCTTAGCAGCGGGGGGAGAGACCCAGTACTTC. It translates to CASSLAAGGETQYF.

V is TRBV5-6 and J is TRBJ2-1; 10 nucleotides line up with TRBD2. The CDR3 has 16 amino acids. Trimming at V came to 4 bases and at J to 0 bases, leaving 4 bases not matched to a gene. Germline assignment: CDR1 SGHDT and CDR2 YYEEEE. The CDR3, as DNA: TGTGCCAGCAGCCTATCTAGCGGGAGCTCCTACAATGAGCAGTTCTTC. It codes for CASSLSSGSSYNEQFF.

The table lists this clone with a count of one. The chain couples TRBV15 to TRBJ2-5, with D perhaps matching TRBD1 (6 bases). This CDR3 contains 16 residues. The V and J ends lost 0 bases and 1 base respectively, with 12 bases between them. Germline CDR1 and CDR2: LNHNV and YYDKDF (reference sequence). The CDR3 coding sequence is TGTGCCACCAGCAGAGATCGCAGGGGTCTCCAAGAGACCCAGTACTTC. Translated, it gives CATSRDRRGLQETQYF.

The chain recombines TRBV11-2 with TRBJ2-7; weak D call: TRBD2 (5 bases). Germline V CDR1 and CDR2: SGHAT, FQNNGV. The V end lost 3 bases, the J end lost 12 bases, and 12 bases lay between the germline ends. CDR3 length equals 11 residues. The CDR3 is CASSFASQRYF. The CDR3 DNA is TGTGCCAGCAGCTTTGCTAGCCAACGGTACTTC.

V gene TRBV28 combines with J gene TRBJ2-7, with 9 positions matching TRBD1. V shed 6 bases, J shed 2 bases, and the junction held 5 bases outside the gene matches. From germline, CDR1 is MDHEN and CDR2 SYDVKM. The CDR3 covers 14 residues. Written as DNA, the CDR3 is TGTGCCAGCAGCCCCGGGACAGGGCCCTACGAGCAGTACTTC. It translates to CASSPGTGPYEQYF. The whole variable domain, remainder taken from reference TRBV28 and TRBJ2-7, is DVKVTQSSRYLVKRTGEKVFLECVQDMDHENMFWYRQDPGLGLRLIYFSYDVKMKEKGDIPEGYSVSREKKERFSLILESASTNQTSMYLCASSPGTGPYEQYFGPGTRLTVT.

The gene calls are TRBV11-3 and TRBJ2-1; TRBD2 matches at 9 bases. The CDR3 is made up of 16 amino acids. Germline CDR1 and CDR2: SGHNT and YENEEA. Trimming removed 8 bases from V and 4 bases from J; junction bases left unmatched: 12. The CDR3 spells CASQGTGTSRYNEQFF. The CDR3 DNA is TGTGCCAGCCAAGGGACCGGGACTAGCAGATACAATGAGCAGTTCTTC.

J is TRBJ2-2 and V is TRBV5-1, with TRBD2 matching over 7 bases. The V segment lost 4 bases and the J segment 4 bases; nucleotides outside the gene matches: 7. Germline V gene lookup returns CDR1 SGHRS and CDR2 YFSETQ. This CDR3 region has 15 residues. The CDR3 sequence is CASSLGPGGTGELFF. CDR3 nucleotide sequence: TGCGCCAGCAGCCTGGGCCCGGGAGGCACCGGGGAGCTGTTTTTT.

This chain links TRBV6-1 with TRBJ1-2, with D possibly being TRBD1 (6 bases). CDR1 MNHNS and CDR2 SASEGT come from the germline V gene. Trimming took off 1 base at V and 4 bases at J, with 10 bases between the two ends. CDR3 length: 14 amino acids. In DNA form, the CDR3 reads TGTGCCAGCAGTGAAGACAGGGTAGGCTATGGCTACACCTTC. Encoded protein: CASSEDRVGYGYTF.

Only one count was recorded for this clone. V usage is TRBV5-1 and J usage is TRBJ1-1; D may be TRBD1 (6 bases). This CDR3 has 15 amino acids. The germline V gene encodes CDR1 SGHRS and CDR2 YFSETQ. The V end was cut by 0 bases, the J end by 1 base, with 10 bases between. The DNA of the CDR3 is TGCGCCAGCAGCTTGGCCGGCAGGGGGAACACTGAAGCTTTCTTT. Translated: CASSLAGRGNTEAFF.

The CDR3 is CASSFVTGASNTEAFF. The CDR3 DNA is TGTGCCAGCAGTTTTGTGACAGGGGCATCTAACACTGAAGCTTTCTTT. The chain joins TRBV6-5 to TRBJ1-1, with 8 bases that match TRBD1. The CDR3 is 16 amino acids. J lost 2 bases, V lost 4 bases, and 9 bases had no gene match. Germline lookup yields CDR1 MNHEY and CDR2 SVGAGI.

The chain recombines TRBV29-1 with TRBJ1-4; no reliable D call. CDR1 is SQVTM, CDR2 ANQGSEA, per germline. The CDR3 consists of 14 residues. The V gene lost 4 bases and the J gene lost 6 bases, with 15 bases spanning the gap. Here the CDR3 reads CSVAGGTLDEKLFF. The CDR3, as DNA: TGCAGCGTTGCGGGTGGCACCCTTGATGAAAAACTGTTTTTT.

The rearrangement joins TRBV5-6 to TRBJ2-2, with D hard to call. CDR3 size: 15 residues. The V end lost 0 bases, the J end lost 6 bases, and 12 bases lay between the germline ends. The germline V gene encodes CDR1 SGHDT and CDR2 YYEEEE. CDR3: CASSLVVPSAGELFF. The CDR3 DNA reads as TGTGCCAGCAGCTTGGTAGTCCCATCGGCCGGGGAGCTGTTTTTT.

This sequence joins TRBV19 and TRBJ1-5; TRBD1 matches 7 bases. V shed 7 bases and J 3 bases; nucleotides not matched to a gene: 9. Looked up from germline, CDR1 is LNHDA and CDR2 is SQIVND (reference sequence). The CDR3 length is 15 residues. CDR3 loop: CASTTTGRFNQPQHF. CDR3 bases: TGTGCCAGTACGACGACAGGGCGATTCAATCAGCCCCAGCATTTT.

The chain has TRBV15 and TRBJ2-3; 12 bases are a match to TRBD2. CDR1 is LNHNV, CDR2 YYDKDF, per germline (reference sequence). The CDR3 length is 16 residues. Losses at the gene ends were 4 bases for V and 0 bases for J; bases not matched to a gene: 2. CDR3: CATSTGLAGSTDTQYF. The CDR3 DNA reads TGTGCCACCAGCACAGGACTAGCGGGAAGCACAGATACGCAGTATTTT. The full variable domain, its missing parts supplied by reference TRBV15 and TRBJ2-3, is DAMVIQNPRYQVTQFGKPVTLSCSQTLNHNVMYWYQQKSSQAPKLLFHYYDKDFNNEADTPDNFQSRRPNTSFCFLDIRSPGLGDTAMYLCATSTGLAGSTDTQYFGPGTRLTVL.

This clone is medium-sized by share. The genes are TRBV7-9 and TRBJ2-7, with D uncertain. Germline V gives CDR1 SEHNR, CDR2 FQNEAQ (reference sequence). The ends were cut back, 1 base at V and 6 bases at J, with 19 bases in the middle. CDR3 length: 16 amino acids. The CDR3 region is CASSLDPRIAYSEQYF. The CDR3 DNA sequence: TGTGCCAGCAGCTTAGACCCCCGTATAGCCTACTCCGAGCAGTACTTC.

CDR3 in DNA: TGTGCCAGCAGTTTATCGGGGACAGAGAGCTCCTACGAGCAGTACTTC. Translation: CASSLSGTESSYEQYF. The chain has TRBV27 and TRBJ2-7, with TRBD1 matching over 7 bases. CDR1 and CDR2 (germline): MNHEY, SMNVEV (reference sequence). Trimming cost V 0 bases and J 0 bases; bases outside gene matches: 5. The length of the CDR3 is 16 residues.

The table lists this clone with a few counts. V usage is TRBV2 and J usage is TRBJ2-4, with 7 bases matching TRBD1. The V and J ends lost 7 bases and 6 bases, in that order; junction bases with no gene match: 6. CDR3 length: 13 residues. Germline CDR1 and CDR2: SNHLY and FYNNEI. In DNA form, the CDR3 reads TGTGCCAGCAACAAAGGGGGCCTAAACATTCAGTACTTC. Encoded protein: CASNKGGLNIQYF.

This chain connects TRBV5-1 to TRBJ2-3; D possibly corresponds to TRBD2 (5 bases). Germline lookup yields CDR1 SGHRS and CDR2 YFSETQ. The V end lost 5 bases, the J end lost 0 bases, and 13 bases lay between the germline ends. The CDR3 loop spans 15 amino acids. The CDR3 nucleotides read TGCGCCAGCAGGGGAGTACATTCTAGCACAGATACGCAGTATTTT. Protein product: CASRGVHSSTDTQYF. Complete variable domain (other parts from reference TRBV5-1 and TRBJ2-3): KAGVTQTPRYLIKTRGQQVTLSCSPISGHRSVSWYQQTPGQGLQFLFEYFSETQRNKGNFPGRFSGRQFSNSRSEMNVSTLELGDSALYLCASRGVHSSTDTQYFGPGTRLTVL.